One sample yielded the 7 T cell receptor beta chains listed below, sequenced in a study of response to subunit inactivated influenza vaccine. TCRdb fed the RT-PCR reads into MiXCR, producing one record per CDR3 protein. The profile shows some 500,000 distinct CDR3 sequences, about 15% of them singletons. The source was CD4+ T cells sorted from PBMCs, collected 23 to 25 months after vaccination. These receptors originate from a man in his fifties or sixties who received an inactivated influenza vaccine.

The J gene is TRBJ2-7, the V gene TRBV12-3 or TRBV12-4; D might be TRBD1 (5 bases). The CDR3 totals 14 residues. V gave up 6 bases and J gave up 2 bases, with 14 bases separating them. The CDR3 is CASSPQGTPYEQYF. The CDR3 DNA follows: TGTGCCAGCAGCCCCCAGGGAACCCCCTACGAGCAGTACTTC.

The count of this clonotype is one. This chain links TRBV11-2 with TRBJ2-1, with D hard to call. CDR1 and CDR2 (germline): SGHAT, FQNNGV. V was shortened by 5 bases and J by 4 bases, with 15 bases between the two germline ends. CDR3 length equals 15 residues. CDR3 loop: CASSVQGRQYNEQFF. The CDR3 DNA reads TGTGCCAGCAGCGTACAAGGCAGGCAATACAATGAGCAGTTCTTC. The full variable domain, its missing parts supplied by reference TRBV11-2 and TRBJ2-1, is EAGVAQSPRYKIIEKRQSVAFWCNPISGHATLYWYQQILGQGPKLLIQFQNNGVVDDSQLPKDRFSAERLKGVDSTLKIQPAKLEDSAVYLCASSVQGRQYNEQFFGPGTRLTVL.

There are a few counts of this clonotype. The CDR3 sequence is CATSRERGGSYEQYF. The CDR3 nucleotides are TGTGCCACCAGCAGAGAACGGGGCGGGAGCTACGAGCAGTACTTC. The chain carries TRBV15 and TRBJ2-7, with TRBD2 identical over 7 bases. Germline loops: CDR1 LNHNV, CDR2 YYDKDF (reference sequence). The CDR3 is made up of 15 amino acids. With V trimmed by 0 bases and J by 3 bases, 5 bases remained unmatched.

The CDR3 region has the DNA TGTGCCAGCAGCTTAAATACTGAAAAACTGTTTTTT. It is translated as CASSLNTEKLFF. The chain recombines TRBV7-8 with TRBJ1-4; D is ambiguous. The V gene lost 2 bases and the J gene lost 7 bases, with 5 bases spanning the gap. Germline CDR1 SGHVS, CDR2 FQNEAQ. This CDR3 region has 12 residues.

This clonotype has more than one count but fewer than ten. The DNA for the CDR3 is TGTGCCAGCAGGCCTCAGCGGGGGGGCTTTGATGAGCAGTTCTTC. As protein: CASRPQRGGFDEQFF. The V call is TRBV28, the J call TRBJ2-1, with 10 positions matching TRBD2. CDR1 and CDR2 (germline): MDHEN, SYDVKM. Trimming removed 6 bases from V and 8 bases from J; junction bases left unmatched: 10. The CDR3 extends over 15 amino acids.

This clonotype showed up many times. The chain has TRBV28 and TRBJ2-7, with D maybe TRBD2 (7 bases). The CDR3 loop spans 12 amino acids. The germline gives CDR1 MDHEN, CDR2 SYDVKM. Trimming removed 4 bases from V and 6 bases from J, with 10 bases in between. CDR3 protein: CASSSGGSEQYF. In DNA, the CDR3 is TGTGCCAGCAGTTCGGGGGGCTCCGAGCAGTACTTC.

The gene calls are TRBV20-1 and TRBJ2-1; TRBD1 aligns across 7 bases. This CDR3 region has 12 residues. The germline V gene has CDR1 DFQATT and CDR2 SNEGSKA (reference sequence). Trimming at V came to 5 bases and at J to 8 bases, leaving 6 bases not matched to a gene. CDR3 sequence: CSAPRTGYEQFF. For the CDR3, the DNA is TGCAGTGCTCCGAGGACAGGCTATGAGCAGTTCTTC.